Shown below are 29 T cell receptor beta chains from a single sample sequenced in a study of blood T cell repertoires in COVID-19. TCRdb's table, derived via immunoSEQ multiplex PCR, lists solely in-frame clones and lacks some. The sample gives around 150,000 clones, roughly 80% of which show up once; 6.2% is in the top ten. What was sequenced was PBMCs or T cells enriched from blood (not recorded which). All receptors derive from a woman aged 40 to 50 who had recovered from COVID-19.

This clone was recorded once. CDR3 loop: CASSLDHLAAYNEQFF. The CDR3 region has the DNA TGTGCCAGCAGCTTAGATCATCTAGCAGCCTACAATGAGCAGTTCTTC. The rearrangement links TRBV7-8 to TRBJ2-1, with a tentative D call TRBD2 (5 bases). Trimming stripped 1 base from V and 2 bases from J, with 12 bases between. Germline V lookup: CDR1 SGHVS, CDR2 FQNEAQ. The CDR3 has 16 amino acids.

The chain is built from TRBV5-6 and TRBJ1-2; 9 nucleotides align to TRBD1. Germline CDR1 SGHDT, CDR2 YYEEEE. CDR3 length: 14 amino acids. V trimming: 2 bases; J trimming: 5 bases; junction bases outside the gene matches: 4. CDR3 region: CASSFRDRVYGYTF. The CDR3 bases are TGTGCCAGCAGCTTCCGGGACAGGGTGTATGGCTACACCTTC.

This clone was detected once. This chain links TRBV7-9 with TRBJ2-5; 12 bases are shared with TRBD1. With V trimmed by 8 bases and J by 2 bases, 6 bases remained unmatched. Germline CDR1 SEHNR, CDR2 FQNEAQ (reference sequence). This CDR3 is 15 amino acids long. The CDR3 DNA sequence: TGTGCCAGCCTTTGGGACAGGGGGCGACAAGAGACCCAGTACTTC. It encodes CASLWDRGRQETQYF.

This sequence joins TRBV5-1 and TRBJ1-3; no firm D call. This CDR3 region has 15 residues. Germline CDR1 is SGHRS and CDR2 is YFSETQ. The V end was cut by 0 bases, the J end by 2 bases, with 9 bases between. This CDR3 is CASSLEPGAGNTIYF. The CDR3 region has the DNA TGCGCCAGCAGCTTGGAACCCGGGGCTGGAAACACCATATATTTT.

The V call is TRBV4-2, the J call TRBJ2-5; TRBD2 aligns across 10 bases. CDR1 is LGHNA, CDR2 YNFKEQ, per germline. This CDR3 has 15 residues. J was trimmed by 4 bases and V by 1 base; bases with no gene match: 3. The CDR3 region is CASSQVAGGLETQYF. In DNA form, the CDR3 reads TGTGCCAGCAGCCAAGTAGCGGGAGGATTAGAGACCCAGTACTTC.

The chain couples TRBV7-6 to TRBJ1-2; TRBD1 agrees at 7 bases. Germline V CDR1 and CDR2: SGHVS, FNYEAQ. Unmatched junction bases numbered 6, after V lost 0 bases and J lost 2 bases. The CDR3 covers 16 residues. The CDR3 DNA reads TGTGCCAGCAGCTTAGCGAACTCGGACAGGAACTATGGCTACACCTTC. The encoded protein is CASSLANSDRNYGYTF.

The rearrangement joins TRBV19 to TRBJ1-2; TRBD1 is a possible D gene (5 bases). V was shortened by 2 bases and J by 2 bases, with 6 bases between the two germline ends. Germline CDR1 LNHDA, CDR2 SQIVND (reference sequence). This CDR3 is 13 amino acids long. Written as DNA, the CDR3 is TGTGCCAGTAGTATACGACAGAACTATGGCTACACCTTC. Translation gives CASSIRQNYGYTF.

In its sample, this clone was seen once. The chain couples TRBV30 to TRBJ2-1; no clear D gene. Germline CDR1 and CDR2: GTSNPN and SVGIG (reference sequence). This CDR3 is built from 13 residues. The V and J ends lost 2 bases and 15 bases respectively, with 20 bases between them. CDR3 sequence: CAWSSTGSAGPFF. The CDR3 DNA follows: TGTGCCTGGAGTTCAACCGGGTCCGCCGGCCCGTTCTTC.

The CDR3 reads CASSVGLTGTGVFGYTF. DNA for the CDR3: TGTGCCAGCAGCGTAGGATTGACCGGGACAGGGGTTTTTGGCTACACCTTC. The chain combines TRBV9 with TRBJ1-2; 10 bases are a match to TRBD1. J lost 7 bases, V lost 0 bases, and 12 bases had no gene match. CDR1 is SGDLS and CDR2 is YYNGEE in the germline V gene. This CDR3 region has 17 residues.

The chain is built from TRBV5-1 and TRBJ2-2; D unclear. The ends were cut back, 5 bases at V and 1 base at J, with 9 bases in the middle. In germline, CDR1 is SGHRS, CDR2 YFSETQ. This CDR3 is built from 14 residues. The CDR3 region is CASSGSQNTGELFF. The CDR3 DNA is TGCGCCAGCAGTGGTAGTCAGAACACCGGGGAGCTGTTTTTT.

The chain combines TRBV29-1 with TRBJ1-1; 7 bases map to TRBD1. Germline CDR1 and CDR2: SQVTM and ANQGSEA. There are 14 residues in the CDR3. The V and J ends lost 5 bases and 0 bases, in that order; junction bases with no gene match: 6. Here the CDR3 reads CSVQGGSMNTEAFF. CDR3 coding DNA: TGCAGCGTTCAGGGGGGATCCATGAACACTGAAGCTTTCTTT.

V is TRBV7-3 and J is TRBJ2-1, with 8 bases that match TRBD2. V lost 6 bases and J lost 5; bases outside the gene matches: 3. This CDR3 is built from 13 residues. Germline lookup yields CDR1 SGHTA and CDR2 FQGTGA. CDR3 region: CASSIAGNNEQFF. The CDR3 DNA reads as TGTGCCAGCAGTATAGCGGGAAACAATGAGCAGTTCTTC.

V and J are TRBV6-5 and TRBJ2-1; 9 bases match TRBD2. V lost 8 bases, J lost 3 bases, and 8 bases stayed unmatched. The CDR3 length is 15 residues. The germline CDR1 and CDR2 sequences are MNHEY and SVGAGI. CDR3 sequence (DNA): TGTGCCAGCCTCTGGGCGGGGGGGAGCTACAATGAGCAGTTCTTC. It is translated as CASLWAGGSYNEQFF.

V and J are TRBV6-5 and TRBJ1-3, with a weak D call TRBD1 (6 bases). Germline lookup yields CDR1 MNHEY and CDR2 SVGAGI. Trimming removed 8 bases from V and 0 bases from J, with 14 bases in between. This CDR3 is 15 amino acids long. The DNA for the CDR3 is TGTGCCAGCGGGACAACCCCGATCTCTGGAAACACCATATATTTT. Protein sequence: CASGTTPISGNTIYF.

The chain is built from TRBV29-1 and TRBJ2-2; 9 bases are shared with TRBD1. The CDR3 is 13 residues long. Looked up from germline, CDR1 is SQVTM and CDR2 is ANQGSEA. V lost 7 bases to trimming and J lost 7 bases; unmatched junction nucleotides: 7. Written as DNA, the CDR3 is TGCAGCGGGGGGGACAGGGCTGGCGGGGAGCTGTTTTTT. Protein: CSGGDRAGGELFF.

The chain employs TRBV19 and TRBJ2-7, with TRBD1 as a possible D gene (6 bases). The CDR3 sequence is 13 residues long. Germline V gives CDR1 LNHDA, CDR2 SQIVND (reference sequence). The V end lost 9 bases, the J end lost 3 bases, and 15 bases lay between the germline ends. In DNA form, the CDR3 reads TGTGCCAGCTCTTCACAGGGTTTCTACGAGCAGTACTTC. It is translated as CASSSQGFYEQYF.

This chain joins TRBV6-5 and TRBJ1-2; 7 bases are shared with TRBD1. In germline, CDR1 is MNHEY, CDR2 SVGAGI. This CDR3 has 13 residues. With 5 bases clipped from V and 9 bases from J, the junction kept 9 bases outside the gene matches. The chain's CDR3 is CASSTSETGRYTF. The CDR3 nucleotides read TGTGCCAGCAGTACCTCCGAGACAGGGCGCTACACCTTC.

The rearrangement uses TRBV25-1 and TRBJ1-1, with 8 bases fitting TRBD1. This CDR3 region has 15 residues. J lost 3 bases, V lost 3 bases, and 6 bases had no gene match. CDR1 MGHDK and CDR2 SYGVNS come from the germline V gene. As DNA, the CDR3 is TGTGCCAGCAGTGAGGACAGGGCGGGGTACACTGAAGCTTTCTTT. Protein product: CASSEDRAGYTEAFF.

This chain links TRBV3-1 (or the pseudogene TRBV3-2) with TRBJ2-4; D possibly corresponds to TRBD1 (6 bases). V lost 1 base and J 5 bases, leaving 12 bases between the germline ends. This CDR3 comprises 15 residues. Per the germline V gene, CDR1 is LGHDT and CDR2 is YNNKEL (reference sequence). As DNA, the CDR3 is TGTGCCAGCAGCCAAGTGATTTGGGGGCAAAACATTCAGTACTTC. This translates into CASSQVIWGQNIQYF.

The gene calls are TRBV19 and TRBJ2-1; TRBD2 aligns across 8 bases. CDR3 size: 17 residues. V was clipped by 1 base and J by 5 bases; unmatched bases: 10. Germline-derived CDR1 and CDR2 are LNHDA and SQIVND (reference sequence). CDR3 amino acids: CASSIGGLGVDNNEQFF. CDR3 DNA: TGTGCCAGTAGTATAGGGGGACTAGGGGTCGATAACAATGAGCAGTTCTTC.

This chain joins TRBV29-1 and TRBJ1-1, with a weak D call TRBD1 (5 bases). V was pared by 2 bases and J by 1 base, with 11 bases between. The CDR3 is 14 amino acids. The germline CDR1 and CDR2 sequences are SQVTM and ANQGSEA. The CDR3 loop reads CSVELAGSNTEAFF. Here the CDR3 DNA reads TGCAGCGTTGAACTGGCAGGGTCGAACACTGAAGCTTTCTTT.

V usage is TRBV5-1 and J usage is TRBJ2-5; D gene ambiguous. CDR3 length: 13 amino acids. The V gene lost 4 bases and the J gene lost 5 bases, with 12 bases spanning the gap. Germline values: CDR1 SGHRS, CDR2 YFSETQ. CDR3 bases: TGCGCCAGCAGCCCGATCGGTCGGGAGACCCAGTACTTC. Translated, it gives CASSPIGRETQYF.

J is TRBJ1-6 and V is TRBV4-1; 8 bases line up with TRBD1. CDR1 and CDR2 from the germline V gene are MGHRA and YSYEKL. With 1 base clipped from V and 3 bases from J, the junction kept 5 bases outside the gene matches. The CDR3 covers 17 residues. The CDR3 loop reads CASSQVIGQGYNSPLHF. The CDR3 DNA reads TGCGCCAGCAGCCAAGTTATAGGACAGGGCTATAATTCACCCCTCCACTTT.

The chain employs TRBV3-1 (or the pseudogene TRBV3-2) and TRBJ1-2; perhaps TRBD1 as D (5 bases). This CDR3 comprises 12 residues. The V and J ends lost 8 bases and 8 bases respectively, with 15 bases between them. The germline V gene has CDR1 LGHDT and CDR2 YNNKEL (reference sequence). CDR3 bases: TGTGCCAGCCTGGCGGGGGGAGGGGGCTACACCTTC. Its translation: CASLAGGGGYTF.

The rearrangement joins TRBV4-1 to TRBJ1-4; 7 nucleotides line up with TRBD1. The CDR3 covers 16 residues. V dropped 4 bases and J dropped 5; count of bases not matched to a gene: 10. Germline CDR1 MGHRA, CDR2 YSYEKL. The CDR3: CASSLVSRDSNEKLFF. The CDR3 coding sequence is TGCGCCAGCAGCCTGGTTTCCCGGGACAGCAATGAAAAACTGTTTTTT.

This chain connects TRBV4-1 to TRBJ2-1; D possibly corresponds to TRBD2 (7 bases). There are 15 residues in the CDR3. The V gene's germline CDR1 is MGHRA and CDR2 YSYEKL. Trimming removed 4 bases at V and 7 bases at J, with 17 bases between. The CDR3 nucleotides are TGCGCCAGCAGCCCCCGGAGGGGGGGCCTAAATGAGCAGTTCTTC. It yields the protein CASSPRRGGLNEQFF.

V usage is TRBV19 and J usage is TRBJ1-2, with D unresolved. Germline lookup yields CDR1 LNHDA and CDR2 SQIVND (reference sequence). The CDR3 length is 14 residues. V dropped 5 bases and J dropped 3 bases, with 13 bases sitting between them. In DNA form, the CDR3 reads TGTGCCAGTAGTGTTGGGCCCTGGGACTATGGCTACACCTTC. Protein product: CASSVGPWDYGYTF.

This sequence joins TRBV2 and TRBJ2-7, with 8 bases lining up with TRBD2. Losses at the gene ends were 6 bases for V and 11 bases for J; bases not matched to a gene: 12. Germline values: CDR1 SNHLY, CDR2 FYNNEI. There are 13 residues in the CDR3. The CDR3 reads CASSLKRAGGEYF. CDR3 coding DNA: TGTGCCAGCAGCCTCAAACGGGCGGGGGGTGAGTACTTC.

This sequence joins TRBV7-8 and TRBJ2-5, with D tentatively TRBD2 (5 bases). Between the trimmed V and J ends, which lost 5 bases and 3 bases, there was a span of 22 bases. Per germline, CDR1 SGHVS and CDR2 FQNEAQ. CDR3 length: 17 residues. For the CDR3, the DNA is TGTGCCAGCAGCCTTGGCAGAGAACTTGGAGGCGAAGAGACCCAGTACTTC. This encodes CASSLGRELGGEETQYF.